This T cell receptor beta chain is drawn from a study of blood T cells in healthy people across ages. Whole-study findings and limits: Diversity of TCR beta per million T cells declined in a roughly linear way with age. Because sorting was not performed, PBMCs prevented conclusive naive versus antigen-experienced comparison.

Notes on this clonotype: Its specificity is not known.

The germline V gene has CDR1 SGHRS and CDR2 YFSETQ. The CDR3 contains 16 residues. V was pared by 3 bases and J by 1 base, with 8 bases of the junction left unmatched. Next came a second PCR, run for roughly 6 to 11 cycles, which used a sample-barcoded 5' primer along with a J-beta primer mix. Each of the cDNA molecules was tagged by a template-switch adaptor with 12 random nucleotides. MiXCR, applied by TCRdb to the 5' RACE reads, yields one record per CDR3 protein. Here the sample spans under 1,000,000 distinct CDR3 sequences, around 36% being singletons. The rearrangement joins TRBV5-1 to TRBJ1-1; TRBD1 agrees at 8 bases. Sequenced input: blood. The receptor was isolated from a man in his late teens or twenties in good health. CDR3 coding DNA: TGCGCCAGCAGCTCCCCACCCGGGACAGGGAACACTGAAGCTTTCTTT. Amino acids: CASSSPPGTGNTEAFF.